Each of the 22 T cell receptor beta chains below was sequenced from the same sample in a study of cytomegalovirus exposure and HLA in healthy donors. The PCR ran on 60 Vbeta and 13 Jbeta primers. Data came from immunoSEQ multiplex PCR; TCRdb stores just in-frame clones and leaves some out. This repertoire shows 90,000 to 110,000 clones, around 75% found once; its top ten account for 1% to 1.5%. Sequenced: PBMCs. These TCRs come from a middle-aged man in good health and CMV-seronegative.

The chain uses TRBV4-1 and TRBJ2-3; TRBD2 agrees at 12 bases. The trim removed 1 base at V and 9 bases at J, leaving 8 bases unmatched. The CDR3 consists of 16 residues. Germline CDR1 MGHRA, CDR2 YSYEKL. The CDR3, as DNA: TGCGCCAGCAGCCAAGGGACTAGCGGGAATTCATGGACGCAGTATTTT. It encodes CASSQGTSGNSWTQYF.

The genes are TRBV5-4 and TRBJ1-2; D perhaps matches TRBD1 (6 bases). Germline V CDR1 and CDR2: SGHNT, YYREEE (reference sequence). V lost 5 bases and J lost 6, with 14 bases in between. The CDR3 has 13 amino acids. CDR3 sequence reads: CASSIDRLDGYTF. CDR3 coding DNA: TGTGCCAGCAGTATCGACAGGCTAGATGGCTACACCTTC.

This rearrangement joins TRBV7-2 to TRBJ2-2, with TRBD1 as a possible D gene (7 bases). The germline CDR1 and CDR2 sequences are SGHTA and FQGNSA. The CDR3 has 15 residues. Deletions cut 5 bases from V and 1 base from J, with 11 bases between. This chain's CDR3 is CASSLQGGNTGELFF. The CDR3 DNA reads TGTGCCAGCAGCCTCCAGGGGGGGAACACCGGGGAGCTGTTTTTT.

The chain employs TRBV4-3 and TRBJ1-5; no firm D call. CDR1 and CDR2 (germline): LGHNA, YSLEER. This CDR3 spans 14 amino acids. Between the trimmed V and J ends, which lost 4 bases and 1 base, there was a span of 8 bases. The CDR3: CASSPAGSNQPQHF. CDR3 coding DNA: TGCGCCAGCAGCCCAGCGGGGAGCAATCAGCCCCAGCATTTT.

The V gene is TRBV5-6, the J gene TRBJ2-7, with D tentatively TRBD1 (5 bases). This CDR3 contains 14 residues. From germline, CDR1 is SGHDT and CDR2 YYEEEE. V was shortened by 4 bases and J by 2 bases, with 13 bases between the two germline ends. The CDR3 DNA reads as TGTGCCAGCAGCCGACAGATTCAAGCCTACGAGCAGTACTTC. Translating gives CASSRQIQAYEQYF.

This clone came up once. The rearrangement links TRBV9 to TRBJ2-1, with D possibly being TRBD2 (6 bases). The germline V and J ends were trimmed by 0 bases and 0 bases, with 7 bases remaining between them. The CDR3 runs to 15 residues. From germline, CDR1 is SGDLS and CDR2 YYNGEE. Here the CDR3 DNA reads TGTGCCAGCAGCGTAGTCGGGGGCTCCTACAATGAGCAGTTCTTC. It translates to CASSVVGGSYNEQFF.

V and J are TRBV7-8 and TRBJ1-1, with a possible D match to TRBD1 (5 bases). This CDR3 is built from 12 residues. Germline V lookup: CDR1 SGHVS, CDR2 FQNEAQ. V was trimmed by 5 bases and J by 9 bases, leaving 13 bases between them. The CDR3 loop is CASSDVGAQAFF. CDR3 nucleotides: TGTGCCAGCAGCGATGTAGGGGCTCAAGCTTTCTTT.

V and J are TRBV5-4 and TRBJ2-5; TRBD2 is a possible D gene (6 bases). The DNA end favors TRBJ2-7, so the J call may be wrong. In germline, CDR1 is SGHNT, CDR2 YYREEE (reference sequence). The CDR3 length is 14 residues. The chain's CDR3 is CASRTSQSSLEQYF. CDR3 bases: TGTGCCAGCCGAACTAGCCAATCTTCCCTCGAGCAGTACTTC.

The CDR3 DNA follows: TGTGCCAGCAGCATACTAGCGGGAGGGCTTGCGAATGAGCAGTTCTTC. It encodes CASSILAGGLANEQFF. The chain couples TRBV7-9 to TRBJ2-1; TRBD2 aligns across 13 bases. The CDR3 covers 16 residues. The germline V gene encodes CDR1 SEHNR and CDR2 FQNEAQ (reference sequence). Trimming cost V 5 bases and J 7 bases; bases outside gene matches: 8. Drawing the rest from reference TRBV7-9 and TRBJ2-1, the complete variable domain is DTGVSQNPRHKITKRGQNVTFRCDPISEHNRLYWYRQTLGQGPEFLTYFQNEAQLEKSRLLSDRFSAERPKGSFSTLEIQRTEQGDSAMYLCASSILAGGLANEQFFGPGTRLTVL.

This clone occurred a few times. CDR3 DNA: TGCGCCAGCAGCCAACTCGGACAGGGACGACAAGAGAAACTGTTTTTT. Translated: CASSQLGQGRQEKLFF. The chain couples TRBV4-1 to TRBJ1-4; the match to TRBD1 covers 8 bases. V gave up 2 bases and J gave up 11 bases; unmatched junction bases: 13. CDR3 length: 16 amino acids. CDR1 MGHRA and CDR2 YSYEKL come from the germline V gene.

CDR3 protein: CASSQGRGGGKFFLGTQYF. The CDR3 DNA follows: TGTGCCAGCAGTCAGGGGAGGGGAGGCGGGAAGTTTTTTCTAGGAACCCAGTACTTC. The rearrangement uses TRBV9 and TRBJ2-5; D may be TRBD2 (7 bases). The V end was cut by 5 bases, the J end by 8 bases, with 34 bases between. Looked up from germline, CDR1 is SGDLS and CDR2 is YYNGEE. The CDR3 totals 19 residues.

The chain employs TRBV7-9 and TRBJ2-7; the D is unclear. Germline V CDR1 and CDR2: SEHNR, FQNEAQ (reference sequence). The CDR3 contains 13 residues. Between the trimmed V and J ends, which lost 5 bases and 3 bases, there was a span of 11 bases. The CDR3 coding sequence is TGTGCCAGCAGCCTTCGTCCTTTCTACGAGCAGTACTTC. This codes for CASSLRPFYEQYF.

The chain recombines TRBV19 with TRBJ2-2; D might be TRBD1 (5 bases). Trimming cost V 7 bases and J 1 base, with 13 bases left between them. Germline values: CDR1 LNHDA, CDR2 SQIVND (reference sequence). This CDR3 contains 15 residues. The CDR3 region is CASKLTERNTGELFF. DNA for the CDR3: TGTGCCAGTAAGCTGACAGAACGGAACACCGGGGAGCTGTTTTTT. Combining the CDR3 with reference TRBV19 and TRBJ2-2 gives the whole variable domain DGGITQSPKYLFRKEGQNVTLSCEQNLNHDAMYWYRQDPGQGLRLIYYSQIVNDFQKGDIAEGYSVSREKKESFPLTVTSAQKNPTAFYLCASKLTERNTGELFFGEGSRLTVL.

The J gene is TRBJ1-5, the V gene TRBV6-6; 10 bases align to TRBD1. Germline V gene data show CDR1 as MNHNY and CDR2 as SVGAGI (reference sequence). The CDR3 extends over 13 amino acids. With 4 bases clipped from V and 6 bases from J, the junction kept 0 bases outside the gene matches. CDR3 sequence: CASSWTGGQPQHF. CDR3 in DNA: TGTGCCAGCAGTTGGACAGGGGGTCAGCCCCAGCATTTT.

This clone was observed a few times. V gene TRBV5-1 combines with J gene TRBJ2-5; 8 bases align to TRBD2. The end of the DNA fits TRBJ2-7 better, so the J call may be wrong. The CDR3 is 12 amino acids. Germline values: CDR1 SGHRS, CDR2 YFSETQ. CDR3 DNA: TGCGCCAGTACCGGGACTAGCTACGAGCAGTACTTC. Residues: CASTGTSYEQYF.

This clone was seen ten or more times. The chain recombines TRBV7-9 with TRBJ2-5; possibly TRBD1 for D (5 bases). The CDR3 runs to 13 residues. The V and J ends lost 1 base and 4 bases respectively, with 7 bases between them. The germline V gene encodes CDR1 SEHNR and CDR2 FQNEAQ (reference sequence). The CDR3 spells CASSLGQRETQYF. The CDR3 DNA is TGTGCCAGCAGCTTAGGACAGAGAGAGACCCAGTACTTC. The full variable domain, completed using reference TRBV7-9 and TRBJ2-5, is DTGVSQNPRHKITKRGQNVTFRCDPISEHNRLYWYRQTLGQGPEFLTYFQNEAQLEKSRLLSDRFSAERPKGSFSTLEIQRTEQGDSAMYLCASSLGQRETQYFGPGTRLLVL.

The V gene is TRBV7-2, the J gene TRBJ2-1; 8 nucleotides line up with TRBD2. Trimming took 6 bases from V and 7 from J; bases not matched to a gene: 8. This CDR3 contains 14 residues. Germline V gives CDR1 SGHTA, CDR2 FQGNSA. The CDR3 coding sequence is TGTGCCAGCAGAGACCCGGGGGGGCGGAATGAGCAGTTCTTC. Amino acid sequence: CASRDPGGRNEQFF. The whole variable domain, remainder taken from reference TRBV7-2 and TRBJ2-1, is GAGVSQSPSNKVTEKGKDVELRCDPISGHTALYWYRQSLGQGLEFLIYFQGNSAPDKSGLPSDRFSAERTGGSVSTLTIQRTQQEDSAVYLCASRDPGGRNEQFFGPGTRLTVL.

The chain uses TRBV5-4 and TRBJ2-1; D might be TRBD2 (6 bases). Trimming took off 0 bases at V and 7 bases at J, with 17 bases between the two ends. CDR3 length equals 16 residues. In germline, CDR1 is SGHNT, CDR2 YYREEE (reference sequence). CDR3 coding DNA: TGTGCCAGCAGCTTGGCCCCGAGTCACCGGGAGAATGAGCAGTTCTTC. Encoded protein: CASSLAPSHRENEQFF.

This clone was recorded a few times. The CDR3 spells CASSVHPRQGASYNEQFF. The CDR3 coding sequence is TGTGCCAGCAGCGTACATCCCCGACAGGGGGCTTCCTACAATGAGCAGTTCTTC. V usage is TRBV9 and J usage is TRBJ2-1; 10 nucleotides line up with TRBD1. The CDR3 consists of 18 residues. V gave up 1 base and J gave up 1 base; unmatched junction bases: 8. Per germline, CDR1 SGDLS and CDR2 YYNGEE.

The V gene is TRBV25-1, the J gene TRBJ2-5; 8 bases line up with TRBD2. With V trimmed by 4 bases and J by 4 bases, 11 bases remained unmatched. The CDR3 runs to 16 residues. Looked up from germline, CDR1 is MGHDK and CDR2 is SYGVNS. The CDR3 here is CASSGWTSSRGETQYF. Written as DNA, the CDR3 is TGTGCCAGCAGTGGGTGGACTAGCTCGAGGGGAGAGACCCAGTACTTC.

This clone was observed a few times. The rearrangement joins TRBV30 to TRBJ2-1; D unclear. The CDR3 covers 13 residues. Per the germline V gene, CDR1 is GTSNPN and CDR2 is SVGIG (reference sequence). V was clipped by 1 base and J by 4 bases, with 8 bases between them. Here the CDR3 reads CAWSDIFYNEQFF. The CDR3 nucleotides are TGTGCCTGGAGTGATATCTTTTACAATGAGCAGTTCTTC.

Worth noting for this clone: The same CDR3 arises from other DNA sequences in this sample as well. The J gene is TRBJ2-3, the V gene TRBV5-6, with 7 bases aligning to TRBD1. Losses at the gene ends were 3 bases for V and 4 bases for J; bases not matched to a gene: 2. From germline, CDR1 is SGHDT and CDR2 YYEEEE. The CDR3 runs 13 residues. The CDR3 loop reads CASSSGQADTQYF. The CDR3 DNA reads TGTGCCAGCAGCTCCGGACAGGCAGATACGCAGTATTTT.